This is a list of T cell receptor beta chains from one sample in a study of blood T cell repertoires in COVID-19. Method: immunoSEQ multiplex PCR; TCRdb's copy keeps in-frame clones and lacks some. Among more than 300,000 clones listed, nearly 90% were seen once. The source material was PBMCs or T cells enriched from blood (not recorded which). These receptor sequences come from a woman in her twenties or thirties who had recovered from COVID-19. Each CDR3 is given with its conserved first and last residue. D genes are given only for firm matches. Only part of the rows carry a size: once, few, many, or a class if the clone is expanded.

size: once
V: TRBV27
D: .
J: TRBJ2-7
CDR3: CASYRDSRRKPAHYEQYF
DNA: TGTGCCAGCTATCGGGACTCCCGGCGGAAACCGGCCCACTACGAGCAGTACTTC

size: few
V: TRBV6-4
D: .
J: TRBJ2-1
CDR3: CASSDSSADYNEQFF
DNA: TGTGCCAGCAGTGACTCCAGCGCCGACTACAATGAGCAGTTCTTC

size: .
V: TRBV30
D: .
J: TRBJ2-3
CDR3: CAGIQGSGTDTQYF
DNA: TGTGCCGGTATTCAGGGCAGCGGCACAGATACGCAGTATTTT

size: .
V: TRBV18
D: .
J: TRBJ2-7
CDR3: CASSPRQGFYEQYF
DNA: TGTGCCAGCTCACCACGTCAGGGCTTCTACGAGCAGTACTTC

size: once
V: TRBV28
D: .
J: TRBJ2-1
CDR3: CASSGGAYNEQFF
DNA: TGTGCCAGCAGCGGAGGGGCCTACAATGAGCAGTTCTTC

size: .
V: TRBV4-1
D: .
J: TRBJ2-2
CDR3: CASSRQTLQRSNTGELFF
DNA: TGCGCCAGCAGCCGACAGACTCTACAGAGAAGTAACACCGGGGAGCTGTTTTTT

size: .
V: TRBV11-1
D: .
J: TRBJ2-7
CDR3: CASSFAGYEQYF
DNA: TGTGCCAGCAGCTTTGCAGGCTACGAGCAGTACTTC

size: .
V: TRBV11-3
D: .
J: TRBJ1-1
CDR3: CASKAQGNTEAFF
DNA: TGTGCCAGCAAGGCACAGGGGAACACTGAAGCTTTCTTT

size: .
V: TRBV27
D: TRBD1
J: TRBJ1-1
CDR3: CASSTTGGTTEAFF
DNA: TGTGCCAGCAGCACGACAGGGGGGACCACTGAAGCTTTCTTT

size: once
V: TRBV5-5
D: TRBD1
J: TRBJ1-2
CDR3: CASSVSGTGGYGYTF
DNA: TGTGCCAGCAGCGTCTCCGGGACAGGGGGTTATGGCTACACCTTC

size: .
V: TRBV18
D: .
J: TRBJ2-2
CDR3: CATELNTGELFF
DNA: TGTGCAACGGAGTTGAACACCGGGGAGCTGTTTTTT

size: .
V: TRBV10-2
D: TRBD1
J: TRBJ1-4
CDR3: CASSEWTGGTLGAEKLFF
DNA: TGCGCCAGCAGTGAGTGGACAGGGGGCACGTTGGGGGCTGAAAAACTGTTTTTT

size: .
V: TRBV2
D: TRBD2
J: TRBJ2-2
CDR3: CASSLGLAGGPNTGELFF
DNA: TGTGCCAGCAGTCTTGGACTAGCGGGAGGGCCTAACACCGGGGAGCTGTTTTTT

size: .
V: TRBV12-5
D: .
J: TRBJ2-6
CDR3: CASGLALSSIGSGANVLTF
DNA: TGTGCTAGTGGTTTGGCCCTATCTAGTATTGGGTCTGGGGCCAACGTCCTGACTTTC

size: .
V: TRBV5-1
D: .
J: TRBJ2-6
CDR3: CASSTGFTPGANVLTF
DNA: TGCGCCAGCAGCACGGGATTCACCCCTGGGGCCAACGTCCTGACTTTC

size: .
V: TRBV5-4
D: TRBD1
J: TRBJ2-3
CDR3: CASSLQGSADTQYF
DNA: TGTGCCAGCAGCCTACAGGGGTCCGCAGATACGCAGTATTTT

size: few
V: TRBV19
D: .
J: TRBJ1-5
CDR3: CASKGGGSMGQPQHF
DNA: TGTGCCAGTAAGGGAGGGGGTTCGATGGGGCAGCCCCAGCATTTT

size: .
V: TRBV7-3
D: TRBD2
J: TRBJ2-3
CDR3: CASSLKPPGAGGPATQYF
DNA: TGTGCCAGCAGCTTAAAGCCTCCGGGAGCGGGAGGGCCCGCTACGCAGTATTTT

size: few
V: TRBV28
D: .
J: TRBJ1-1
CDR3: CASSLFGQGRGGTEAFF
DNA: TGTGCCAGCAGTTTATTCGGTCAGGGGCGCGGAGGAACTGAAGCTTTCTTT

size: once
V: TRBV14
D: TRBD1
J: TRBJ2-4
CDR3: CASSQGQGDIQYF
DNA: TGTGCCAGCAGCCAGGGACAGGGAGACATTCAGTACTTC

size: .
V: TRBV12-3/TRBV12-4
D: .
J: TRBJ2-7
CDR3: CASSFGGTYEQYF
DNA: TGTGCCAGCAGTTTTGGGGGGACCTACGAGCAGTACTTC

size: .
V: TRBV27
D: .
J: TRBJ1-5
CDR3: CASSSRTAKNQPQHF
DNA: TGTGCCAGCAGTTCGAGGACAGCAAAAAATCAGCCCCAGCATTTT

size: .
V: TRBV19
D: TRBD2
J: TRBJ2-1
CDR3: CASSPAGLAAYSDNEQFF
DNA: TGTGCCAGTAGCCCTGCGGGACTAGCGGCATATTCGGACAATGAGCAGTTCTTC

size: .
V: TRBV6-5
D: TRBD1
J: TRBJ2-7
CDR3: CASSYSGGQAYEQYF
DNA: TGTGCCAGCAGTTACTCGGGGGGACAGGCCTACGAGCAGTACTTC

size: .
V: TRBV7-9
D: .
J: TRBJ1-1
CDR3: CASSAGTLGVTEAFF
DNA: TGTGCCAGCAGCGCCGGGACTCTGGGGGTCACTGAAGCTTTCTTT

size: .
V: TRBV12-3/TRBV12-4
D: TRBD1
J: TRBJ1-2
CDR3: CASRPRQGLGYTF
DNA: TGTGCCAGCAGACCAAGACAGGGCCTTGGCTACACCTTC

size: .
V: TRBV7-9
D: TRBD1
J: TRBJ1-4
CDR3: CASSFGQGWYEKLFF
DNA: TGTGCCAGCAGCTTTGGACAGGGGTGGTATGAAAAACTGTTTTTT

size: .
V: TRBV4-3
D: TRBD1
J: TRBJ2-2
CDR3: CASSQVIIGGFTGELFF
DNA: TGCGCCAGCAGCCAAGTTATTATAGGGGGCTTCACCGGGGAGCTGTTTTTT

size: .
V: TRBV7-2
D: .
J: TRBJ1-6
CDR3: CASSLERGDRCF
DNA: TGTGCCAGCAGCTTGGAGAGGGGTGACAGGTGCTTT

size: .
V: TRBV15
D: TRBD1
J: TRBJ1-5
CDR3: CATSRDGQGVNQPQHF
DNA: TGTGCCACCAGCAGAGACGGACAGGGGGTTAATCAGCCCCAGCATTTT

size: .
V: TRBV7-2
D: .
J: TRBJ2-1
CDR3: CASSPYRNEQFF
DNA: TGTGCCAGCAGCCCCTATAGAAATGAGCAGTTCTTC

size: .
V: TRBV28
D: .
J: TRBJ1-6
CDR3: CASSIPGGDNSPLHF
DNA: TGTGCCAGCAGCATTCCCGGGGGAGATAATTCACCCCTCCACTTT

size: .
V: TRBV2
D: TRBD1
J: TRBJ1-5
CDR3: CASSGQGISNQPQHF
DNA: TGTGCCAGCAGTGGACAGGGGATTAGCAATCAGCCCCAGCATTTT